This T cell receptor (beta chain) was retrieved from a study of blood T cells in healthy people across ages. The sample, approximately 11 milliliters of peripheral blood, was drawn from each donor. Primed by a sample-barcoded 5' primer and a J-beta primer mix, a second PCR proceeded for about 6 to 12 cycles. From the 5' RACE reads, TCRdb called clonotypes with MiXCR, one entry per CDR3 protein. Altogether approximately 760,000 distinct CDR3 sequences are present, just under 25% being singletons, with the ten largest covering more than 7.5%. The CDR3 consists of 15 residues. Germline-derived CDR1 and CDR2 are SQVTM and ANQGSEA. Trimming took 2 bases from V and 1 from J; bases not matched to a gene: 4. These data were also filed under a second study, of T cells of mothers and their children. That publication notes: All RNA that had been extracted was used for cDNA synthesis at around 1.4 ug per 15 ul. There were over 8.5 million TCR beta CDR3 reads from each mother and approximately 2.9 million from each child.

The chain couples TRBV29-1 to TRBJ2-5; TRBD2 matches 10 bases. The specimen sequenced was blood. The TCR originated in a boy between 10 and 17 years old in good health. CDR3 protein: CSVEPASGSQETQYF. The CDR3 bases are TGCAGCGTTGAACCGGCTAGCGGGAGCCAAGAGACCCAGTACTTC.